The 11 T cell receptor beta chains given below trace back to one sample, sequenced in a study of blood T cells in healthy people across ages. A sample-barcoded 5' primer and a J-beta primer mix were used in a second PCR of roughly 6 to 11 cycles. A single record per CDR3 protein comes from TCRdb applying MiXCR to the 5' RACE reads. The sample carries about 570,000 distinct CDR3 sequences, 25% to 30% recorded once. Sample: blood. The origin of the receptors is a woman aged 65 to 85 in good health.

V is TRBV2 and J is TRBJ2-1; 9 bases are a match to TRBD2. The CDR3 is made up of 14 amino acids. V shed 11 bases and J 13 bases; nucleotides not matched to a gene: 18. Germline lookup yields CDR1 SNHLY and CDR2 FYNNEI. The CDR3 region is CAYKEGTSFVGQFF. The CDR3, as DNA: TGTGCCTATAAAGAAGGGACTAGCTTCGTCGGCCAGTTCTTC.

CDR3 loop: CSASVQGGHGYTF. The CDR3 coding sequence is TGCAGTGCTAGTGTACAGGGAGGGCATGGCTACACCTTC. The chain has TRBV20-1 and TRBJ1-2, with a possible D match to TRBD1 (6 bases). The germline V gene has CDR1 DFQATT and CDR2 SNEGSKA (reference sequence). The length of the CDR3 is 13 residues. The germline V and J ends were trimmed by 3 bases and 6 bases, with 14 bases remaining between them.

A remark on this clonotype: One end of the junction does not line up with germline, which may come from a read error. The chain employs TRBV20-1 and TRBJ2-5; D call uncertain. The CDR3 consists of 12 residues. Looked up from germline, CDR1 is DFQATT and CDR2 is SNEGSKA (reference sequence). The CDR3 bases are TGCAGTGCTCCCGGGCTACAAGAGTCCCAGTACTTC. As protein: CSAPGLQESQYF.

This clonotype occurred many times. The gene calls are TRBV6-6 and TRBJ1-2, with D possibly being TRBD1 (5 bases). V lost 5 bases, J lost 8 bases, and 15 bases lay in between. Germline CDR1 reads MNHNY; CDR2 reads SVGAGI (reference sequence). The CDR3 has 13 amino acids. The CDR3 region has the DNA TGTGCCAGCAGTCCTGCCAGCCGGGGCGGCTACACCTTC. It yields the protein CASSPASRGGYTF.

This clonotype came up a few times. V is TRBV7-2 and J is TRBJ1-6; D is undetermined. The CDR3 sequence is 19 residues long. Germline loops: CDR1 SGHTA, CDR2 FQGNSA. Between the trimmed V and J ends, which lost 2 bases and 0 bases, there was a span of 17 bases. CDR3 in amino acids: CASSLYPFGLSSYNSPLHF. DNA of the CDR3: TGTGCCAGCAGCTTATACCCTTTTGGGCTCAGCTCCTATAATTCACCCCTCCACTTT.

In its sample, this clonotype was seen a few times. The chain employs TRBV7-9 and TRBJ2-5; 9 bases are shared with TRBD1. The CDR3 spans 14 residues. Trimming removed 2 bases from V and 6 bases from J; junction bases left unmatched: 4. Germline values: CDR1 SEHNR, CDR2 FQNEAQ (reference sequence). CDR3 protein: CASSLRGTGKTQYF. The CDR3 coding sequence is TGTGCCAGCAGCTTACGCGGGACAGGGAAGACCCAGTACTTC.

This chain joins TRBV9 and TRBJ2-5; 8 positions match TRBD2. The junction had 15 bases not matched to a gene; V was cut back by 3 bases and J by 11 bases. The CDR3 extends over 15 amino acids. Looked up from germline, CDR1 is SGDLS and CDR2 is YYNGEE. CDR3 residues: CASSAGTSGSGEQYF. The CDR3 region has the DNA TGTGCCAGCAGCGCTGGAACTAGCGGCAGTGGGGAGCAGTACTTC.

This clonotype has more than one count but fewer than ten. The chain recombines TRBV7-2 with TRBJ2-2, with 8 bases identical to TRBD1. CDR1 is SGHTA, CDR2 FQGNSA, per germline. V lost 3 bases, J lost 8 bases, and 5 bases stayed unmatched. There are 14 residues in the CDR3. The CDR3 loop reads CASSFDRDRGELFF. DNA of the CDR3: TGTGCCAGCAGCTTCGACCGGGACAGGGGGGAGCTGTTTTTT. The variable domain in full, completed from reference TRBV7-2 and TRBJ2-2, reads GAGVSQSPSNKVTEKGKDVELRCDPISGHTALYWYRQSLGQGLEFLIYFQGNSAPDKSGLPSDRFSAERTGGSVSTLTIQRTQQEDSAVYLCASSFDRDRGELFFGEGSRLTVL.

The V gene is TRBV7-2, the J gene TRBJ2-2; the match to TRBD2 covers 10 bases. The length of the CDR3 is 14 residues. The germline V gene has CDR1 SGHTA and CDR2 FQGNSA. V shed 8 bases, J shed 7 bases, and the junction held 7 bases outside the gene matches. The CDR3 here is CASRVAGGGGELFF. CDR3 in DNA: TGTGCCAGCCGCGTAGCGGGGGGAGGCGGGGAGCTGTTTTTT.

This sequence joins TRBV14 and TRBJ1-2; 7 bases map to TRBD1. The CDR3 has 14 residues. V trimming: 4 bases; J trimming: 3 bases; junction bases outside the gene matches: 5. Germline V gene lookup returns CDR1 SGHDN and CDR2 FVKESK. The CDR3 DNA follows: TGTGCCAGCAGCCGGATAGGACAGGACTATGGCTACACCTTC. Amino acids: CASSRIGQDYGYTF.

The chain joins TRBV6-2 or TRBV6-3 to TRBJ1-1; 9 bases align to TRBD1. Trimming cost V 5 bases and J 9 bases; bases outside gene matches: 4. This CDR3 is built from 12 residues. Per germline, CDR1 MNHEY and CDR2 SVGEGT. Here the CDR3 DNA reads TGTGCCAGCAGTCTCACAGGGGGCAAAGCTTTCTTT. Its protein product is CASSLTGGKAFF.